These T cell receptor beta chains were read from a single sample in a study of blood T cells in healthy people across ages. MiXCR, run by TCRdb on the 5' RACE reads, gives a single entry per CDR3 protein. This table has roughly 700,000 distinct CDR3 sequences, 32% appearing once. The sequenced sample consisted of blood. Source of these receptors: a woman of 80 years or more in good health. Both conserved end residues are part of each CDR3. Size tells how often a clone was seen (once, few, many) or the class of an expanded clone, and some rows leave it out.

V gene	J gene	clone size	CDR3 protein
TRBV2	TRBJ2-3	many	CASRSGTTDTQYF
TRBV12-3/TRBV12-4	TRBJ1-1	few	CASRTGTANTEAFF
TRBV7-2	TRBJ2-1	-	CASSLAWADNEQFF
TRBV20-1	-	-	CSARDYPSSYEQYF
TRBV2	TRBJ1-1	-	CACSARGNTEAFF
TRBV27	TRBJ1-1	few	CASSLSGGVGTEAFF
TRBV4-3	TRBJ2-7	-	CASSQSYREPSYEQYF
TRBV2	TRBJ1-4	many	CASSGGQGRNEKLFF
TRBV9	TRBJ2-5	-	CASSVYDETQYF
TRBV20-1	-	-	CSVRAPTSGGAETQYF
TRBV5-1	TRBJ2-3	few	CASSRRAGGTDTQYF
TRBV6-4	TRBJ2-7	many	CASSDSNPQRRYEEYF
TRBV5-1	TRBJ1-2	many	CASSLQGDYGYTF
TRBV7-2	TRBJ2-7	many	CASSFGTEGYEQYF
TRBV6-6	TRBJ2-7	many	CASKARDYEQYF
TRBV7-9	TRBJ2-3	many	CASTLNADTQYF
TRBV6-1	TRBJ2-3	many	CASSPLPPGMGPTDTQYF
TRBV25-1	TRBJ1-2	few	CASSEETPGGYTF
TRBV7-8	TRBJ2-3	many	CASSLVRLAGGHSTDTQYF
TRBV7-3	TRBJ2-2	few	CASSRDRVDTGELFF
TRBV20-1	TRBJ2-3	many	CSARAGLAGRPGTQYF
TRBV28	TRBJ1-5	few	CASSFLGLNQPQHF
TRBV20-1	TRBJ1-2	-	CSAWTGSGYGYTF
TRBV5-1	TRBJ1-2	many	CASSLEGRNYGYTF
TRBV4-2	TRBJ2-7	many	CASSQDRALGAILSYEQYF
TRBV4-1	TRBJ1-2	few	CASSQEASWGYGYTF
TRBV6-5	TRBJ1-2	few	CASGSPGGQTKGYTF
TRBV28	TRBJ2-5	-	CASSAIAGTSGGETQYF